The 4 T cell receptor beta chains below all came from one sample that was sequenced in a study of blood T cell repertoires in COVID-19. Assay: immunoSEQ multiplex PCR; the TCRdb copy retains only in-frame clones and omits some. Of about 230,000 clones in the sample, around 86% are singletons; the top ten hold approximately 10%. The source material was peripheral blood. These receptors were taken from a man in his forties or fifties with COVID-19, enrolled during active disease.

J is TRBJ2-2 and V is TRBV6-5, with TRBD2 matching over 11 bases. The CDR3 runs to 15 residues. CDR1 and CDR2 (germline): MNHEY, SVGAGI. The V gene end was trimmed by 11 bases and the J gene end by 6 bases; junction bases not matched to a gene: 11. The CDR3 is CAGASGTSGAGELFF. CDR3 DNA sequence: TGTGCCGGAGCTTCCGGGACTAGCGGAGCCGGGGAGCTGTTTTTT.

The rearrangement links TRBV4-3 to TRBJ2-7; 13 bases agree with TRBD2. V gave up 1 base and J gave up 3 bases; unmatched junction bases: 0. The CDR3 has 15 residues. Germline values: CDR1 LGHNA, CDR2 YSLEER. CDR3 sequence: CASSQGTSGGYEQYF. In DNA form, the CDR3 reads TGCGCCAGCAGCCAAGGGACTAGCGGGGGCTACGAGCAGTACTTC.

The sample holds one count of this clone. DNA for the CDR3: TGTGCCAGCAGTTACGCGTTACTAGTCTATGAGCAGTTCTTC. Its translation is CASSYALLVYEQFF. This chain uses TRBV6-2 or TRBV6-3 with TRBJ2-1; a weak D match, TRBD2 (5 bases). The germline V gene encodes CDR1 MNHEY and CDR2 SVGEGT. This CDR3 is built from 14 residues. The V end lost 2 bases, the J end lost 8 bases, and 13 bases lay between the germline ends.

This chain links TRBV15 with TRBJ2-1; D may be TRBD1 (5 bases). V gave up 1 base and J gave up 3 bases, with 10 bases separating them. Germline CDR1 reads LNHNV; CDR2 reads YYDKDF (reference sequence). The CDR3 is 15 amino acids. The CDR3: CATSRAVTVYNEQFF. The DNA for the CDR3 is TGTGCCACCAGCAGAGCGGTGACAGTCTACAATGAGCAGTTCTTC.